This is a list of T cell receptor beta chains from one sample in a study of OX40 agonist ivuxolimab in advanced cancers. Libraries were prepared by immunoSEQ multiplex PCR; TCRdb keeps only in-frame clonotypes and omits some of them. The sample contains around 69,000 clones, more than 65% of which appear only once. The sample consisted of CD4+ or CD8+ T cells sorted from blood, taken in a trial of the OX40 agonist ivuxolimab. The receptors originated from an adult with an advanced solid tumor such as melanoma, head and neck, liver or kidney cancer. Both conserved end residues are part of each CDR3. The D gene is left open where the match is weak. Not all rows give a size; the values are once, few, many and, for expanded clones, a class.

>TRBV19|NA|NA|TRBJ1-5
CASHRAPSAYSNQPQHF
TGTGCCAGTCATAGGGCCCCGTCGGCATATAGCAATCAGCCCCAGCATTTT
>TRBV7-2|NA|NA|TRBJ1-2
CASSREWGNGYTF
TGTGCCAGCAGCCGAGAGTGGGGGAATGGCTACACCTTC
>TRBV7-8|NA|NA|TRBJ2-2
CASLERTGELFF
TGTGCCAGCCTTGAGCGTACCGGGGAGCTGTTTTTT
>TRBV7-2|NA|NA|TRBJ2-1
CASSYGGSYNEQFF
TGTGCCAGCAGCTACGGGGGCTCCTACAATGAGCAGTTCTTC
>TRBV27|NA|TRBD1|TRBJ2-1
CASSPGQILRNEQFF
TGTGCCAGCAGTCCGGGACAGATCCTTAGGAATGAGCAGTTCTTC
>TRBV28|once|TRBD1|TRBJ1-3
CASSSPGGFSGNTIYF
TGTGCCAGCAGTTCTCCAGGGGGTTTCTCTGGAAACACCATATATTTT
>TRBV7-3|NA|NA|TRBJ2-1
CASSLVTNNEQFF
TGTGCCAGCAGCTTAGTGACTAACAATGAGCAGTTCTTC
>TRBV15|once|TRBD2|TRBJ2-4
CATSSREGSNIQYF
TGTGCCACCAGCAGCCGGGAGGGATCAAACATTCAGTACTTC
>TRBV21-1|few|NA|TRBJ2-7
CASTTLNCEQYF
TGTGCCAGCACCACATTGAACTGCGAGCAGTACTTC
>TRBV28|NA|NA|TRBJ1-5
CASTPGGSNQPQHF
TGTGCCAGCACACCGGGGGGGAGCAATCAGCCCCAGCATTTT
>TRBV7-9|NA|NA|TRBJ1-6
CASSLQGYNSPLHF
TGTGCCAGCAGCTTACAGGGTTATAATTCACCCCTCCACTTT
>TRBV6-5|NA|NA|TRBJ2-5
CASSPRGPAETQYF
TGTGCCAGCAGTCCCAGGGGACCCGCGGAGACCCAGTACTTC
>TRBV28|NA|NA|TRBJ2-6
CASSFRGMGRTGANVLTF
TGTGCCAGCAGTTTCCGGGGGATGGGGCGTACTGGGGCCAACGTCCTGACTTTC
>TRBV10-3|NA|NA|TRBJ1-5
CAISESGNQPQHF
TGTGCCATCAGTGAGTCAGGGAATCAGCCCCAGCATTTT
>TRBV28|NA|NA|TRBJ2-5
CASRLSTQYF
TGTGCCAGCAGGCTCTCGACCCAGTACTTC
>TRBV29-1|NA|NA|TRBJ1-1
CSVVVWTAYTEAFF
TGCAGCGTTGTTGTGTGGACGGCGTACACTGAAGCTTTCTTT
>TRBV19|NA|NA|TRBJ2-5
CASSKSVQETQYF
TGTGCCAGTAGTAAGAGCGTACAAGAGACCCAGTACTTC
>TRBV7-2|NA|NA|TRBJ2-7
CASSQESFPNEQYF
TGTGCCAGCAGTCAAGAGAGCTTCCCTAACGAGCAGTACTTC
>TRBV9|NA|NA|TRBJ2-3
CASSPTVTGTDTQYF
TGTGCCAGCAGCCCGACAGTAACGGGCACAGATACGCAGTATTTT
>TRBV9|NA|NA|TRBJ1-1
CASSVGPAGTEAFF
TGTGCCAGCAGCGTAGGACCGGCGGGCACTGAAGCTTTCTTT
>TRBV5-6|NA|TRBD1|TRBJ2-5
CASSRDRETQYF
TGTGCCAGCAGCAGGGACAGAGAGACCCAGTACTTC
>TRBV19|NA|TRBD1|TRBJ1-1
CARRRGRSRTEAFF
TGTGCCCGAAGGAGGGGGCGAAGTCGAACTGAAGCTTTCTTT
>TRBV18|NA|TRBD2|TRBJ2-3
CASSPGTSGSYTDTQYF
TGTGCCAGCTCACCCGGGACTAGCGGGTCCTACACAGATACGCAGTATTTT
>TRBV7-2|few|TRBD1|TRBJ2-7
CASSQTGVEQYF
TGTGCCAGCAGCCAGACAGGGGTTGAGCAGTACTTC
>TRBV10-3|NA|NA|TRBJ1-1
CASIGGVNTEAFF
TGTGCCAGCATCGGGGGGGTGAACACTGAAGCTTTCTTT
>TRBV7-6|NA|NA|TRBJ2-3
CATATGSGTDTQYF
TGTGCCACCGCAACGGGGTCGGGCACAGATACGCAGTATTTT
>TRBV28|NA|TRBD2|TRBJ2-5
CASSSIRLAGGRGETQYF
TGTGCCAGCAGTTCAATACGACTAGCGGGAGGCCGGGGGGAGACCCAGTACTTC
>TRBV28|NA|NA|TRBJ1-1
CASSLTRLNTEAFF
TGTGCCAGCAGTTTAACCCGATTGAACACTGAAGCTTTCTTT